A selection of T cell receptor beta chains follows, all from one sample in a study of siplizumab effects on memory and regulatory T cells. The assay was immunoSEQ multiplex PCR, and TCRdb's table has in-frame clones only and misses some. Of approximately 100,000 clones in the sample, 75% to 95% were seen once. Input material: CD4+ T cells sorted from blood. These receptors were obtained from a human donor in good health. Some clones in this sample may be carry-over from other donors' samples. Both conserved end residues are part of each CDR3. D genes are given only for firm matches. Only some rows state a clone size, as once, few, many or a class for expanded clones.

TRBJ1-5 | TRBV19 | few | - | TGTGCCACCGGTATACGAGTGGACAATCAGCCCCAGCATTTT | CATGIRVDNQPQHF
TRBJ2-3 | TRBV11-3 | - | TRBD2 | TGTGCCAGCAGCTTAGGGCTAGCGGACGGCACAGATACGCAGTATTTT | CASSLGLADGTDTQYF
TRBJ1-4 | TRBV5-4 | - | - | TGTGCCAGCAGCCCCCTCGAAGGGAGTGGAAAACTGTTTTTT | CASSPLEGSGKLFF
TRBJ2-3 | TRBV19 | - | TRBD2 | TGTGCCAGTAGTCCCCGGACTAGCGGGAGGTCGGGATTAACAGATACGCAGTATTTT | CASSPRTSGRSGLTDTQYF
TRBJ1-1 | TRBV5-1 | - | - | TGCGCCAGCAGCGTGGGGTGGGGACACGAAGCTTTCTTT | CASSVGWGHEAFF
TRBJ2-2 | TRBV7-3 | - | - | TGTGCCAGCAGCTTACAGGGAAACACCGGGGAGCTGTTTTTT | CASSLQGNTGELFF
TRBJ2-3 | TRBV2 | - | - | TGTGCCAGCAGTGAAGGGCTTCGCCGCACAGATACGCAGTATTTT | CASSEGLRRTDTQYF
TRBJ2-7 | TRBV7-3 | - | TRBD1 | TGTGCCAGCAGCCCGGGACAGGGTGTCTACGAGCAGTACTTC | CASSPGQGVYEQYF
TRBJ2-2 | TRBV7-3 | - | TRBD2 | TGTGCCAGCAGCTTTAGGACTAGTTCCACCGGGGAGCTGTTTTTT | CASSFRTSSTGELFF
TRBJ2-1 | TRBV6-5 | - | TRBD2 | TGTGCCAGCAGTTACTCGGGCGGAACTAGCGGGACCCAGCAGTTCTTC | CASSYSGGTSGTQQFF
TRBJ2-3 | TRBV5-4 | - | - | TGTGCCAGCAGCTTCCCAGGGGAGAGCACAGATACGCAGTATTTT | CASSFPGESTDTQYF
TRBJ1-2 | TRBV19 | - | - | TGTGCCAGTAGTTGGGCAGGGAAGATCTATGGCTACACCTTC | CASSWAGKIYGYTF
TRBJ2-7 | TRBV7-9 | - | - | TGTGCCAGCAGCTTAGCGGGGGGCTCCTACGAGCAGTACTTC | CASSLAGGSYEQYF
TRBJ2-2 | TRBV11-3 | - | TRBD2 | TGTGCCAGCAGCACGGGACTAGCGGACACCGGGGAGCTGTTTTTT | CASSTGLADTGELFF
TRBJ1-5 | TRBV28 | - | - | TGTGCCAGCAGTTTATTGGCCAATCAGCCCCAGCATTTT | CASSLLANQPQHF
TRBJ2-7 | TRBV21-1 | - | - | TGTGCCAGCAAGCAGGAGGGACTACCATCCTACGAGCAGTACTTC | CASKQEGLPSYEQYF
TRBJ2-1 | TRBV7-8 | - | TRBD2 | TGTGCCAGCAGCTTCGGTACTAGCGGGAGTTATGAGCAGTTCTTC | CASSFGTSGSYEQFF
TRBJ2-5 | TRBV28 | - | - | TGTGCCAGCAGTTTTCTGGAGACCCAGTACTTC | CASSFLETQYF
TRBJ1-2 | TRBV5-1 | - | - | TGCGCCAGCAGCTTGGGAGGGGCGGAGTATGGCTACACCTTC | CASSLGGAEYGYTF
TRBJ1-1 | TRBV7-9 | - | - | TGTGCCAGTCAATTGATGAACACTGAAGCTTTCTTT | CASQLMNTEAFF
TRBJ1-1 | TRBV19 | - | TRBD1 | TGTGCCAGTCGGAGACAGGGCGGGAACACTGAAGCTTTCTTT | CASRRQGGNTEAFF
TRBJ2-7 | TRBV18 | - | - | TGTGCCAGCAAGGGCTTATTAGGCGAACAGGTCGAGCAGTACTTC | CASKGLLGEQVEQYF
TRBJ2-1 | TRBV10-3 | - | TRBD2 | TGTGCCATCAGTGAGTCGCTAGCGGGAGTATTTGAGCAGTTCTTC | CAISESLAGVFEQFF
TRBJ2-3 | TRBV27 | once | - | TGTGCCAGCAGTTTATCGTCGGTTTTGGGTACGCAGTATTTT | CASSLSSVLGTQYF
TRBJ1-1 | TRBV5-1 | - | - | TGTGCCAGCAGCCCATTAGGGGGCACTGAAGCTTTCTTT | CASSPLGGTEAFF
TRBJ2-7 | TRBV6-5 | - | - | TGTGCCAGCAGTTACCCATTTAGACCCTACGAGCAGTACTTC | CASSYPFRPYEQYF
TRBJ2-2 | TRBV15 | - | - | TGTGCCACCAGCGGGAAGTACACCGGGGAGCTGTTTTTT | CATSGKYTGELFF
TRBJ2-1 | TRBV15 | - | - | TGTGCCACCAGCAGAGAACAGGGACAATACAATGAGCAGTTCTTC | CATSREQGQYNEQFF
TRBJ1-5 | TRBV5-1 | - | - | TGCGCCAGCAGCTTAGGCAATAGCAATCAGCCCCAGCATTTT | CASSLGNSNQPQHF
TRBJ1-2 | TRBV10-3 | - | - | TGTGCCATCAGTGAGACGGACGGCTATGGCTACACCTTC | CAISETDGYGYTF
TRBJ1-4 | TRBV19 | - | TRBD1 | TGTGCCAGTAGTGCTGACAGGGAGGATGAAAAACTGTTTTTT | CASSADREDEKLFF
TRBJ2-1 | TRBV27 | once | TRBD2 | TGTGCCAGCGGGACCCCGGGACTAGCTTACTACAATGAGCAGTTCTTC | CASGTPGLAYYNEQFF
TRBJ1-2 | TRBV7-6 | - | TRBD1 | TGTGCCAGCAGCTTAGCCCCCTGGGCAGGGGGCTTTGGCTACACCTTC | CASSLAPWAGGFGYTF
TRBJ2-7 | TRBV7-9 | - | - | TGTGCCGCAGGCCGGGGGACGGACGAGCAGTACTTC | CAAGRGTDEQYF
TRBJ2-6 | TRBV5-1 | - | - | TGCGCCAGCAGCTTGGCACTCAGCTCTGGGGCCAACGTCCTGACTTTC | CASSLALSSGANVLTF
TRBJ2-5 | TRBV7-2 | - | TRBD2 | TGTGCCAGCAGCTTAGTTGGGGGACTAGCGTACTTC | CASSLVGGLAYF